Shown below are 22 T cell receptor beta chains from a single sample sequenced in a study of Graves' ophthalmopathy and Graves' hyperthyroidism. For repertoire sequencing, the TCR beta CDR3 regions were amplified from RNA transcripts. HTBI primers were used in a first-round RT-PCR, which preceded a second-round multiplex PCR. TCRdb reprocessed the multiplex PCR reads via MiXCR and lists one record per CDR3 protein. The repertoire holds about 240,000 distinct CDR3 sequences, with less than 55% as singletons. Sequenced material: peripheral blood. Receptor source: an adult man with Graves' ophthalmopathy.

CDR3 sequence (DNA): TGTGCCAGCAGTGAAGCACTCTTGGAGCAGTACTTC. Amino acid sequence: CASSEALLEQYF. The V call is TRBV12-3 or TRBV12-4, the J call TRBJ2-7; D not certain. The CDR3 sequence is 12 residues long. Trimming took off 5 bases at V and 7 bases at J, with 12 bases between the two ends.

CDR3 sequence reads: CASSILGRADQPQHF. The CDR3 DNA follows: TGTGCCAGTAGTATCTTGGGCAGGGCGGATCAGCCCCAGCATTTT. The chain joins TRBV19 to TRBJ1-5; the D gene is possibly TRBD1 (5 bases). This CDR3 is 15 amino acids long. Germline V gene sequence: CDR1 LNHDA, CDR2 SQIVND (reference sequence). Trimming took 3 bases from V and 5 from J, leaving 14 bases between them.

Of note for this clonotype: It may be a read error: a sequence one base away is much more abundant. V usage is TRBV2 and J usage is TRBJ2-5, with D tentatively TRBD1 or TRBD2 (5 bases each). Germline CDR1 SNHLY, CDR2 FYNNEI. The CDR3 has 15 residues. Trimming removed 3 bases at V and 0 bases at J, with 11 bases between. CDR3 sequence (DNA): TGTGCCAGCAGTGACCCAGGGACGGACCAAGAGACCCAGTACTTC. Translating it yields CASSDPGTDQETQYF.

The chain is built from TRBV7-9 and TRBJ2-2; D tentatively fits TRBD1 or TRBD2 (5 bases each). The CDR3 spans 17 residues. The germline gives CDR1 SEHNR, CDR2 FQNEAQ (reference sequence). V was cut by 4 bases and J by 3 bases, with 18 bases left in between. The CDR3 region has the DNA TGTGCCAGCAGCTACGACTCACGTAGGGGAGACACCGGGGAGCTGTTTTTT. Translated, it gives CASSYDSRRGDTGELFF. Variable domain in full (rest from reference TRBV7-9 and TRBJ2-2): DTGVSQNPRHKITKRGQNVTFRCDPISEHNRLYWYRQTLGQGPEFLTYFQNEAQLEKSRLLSDRFSAERPKGSFSTLEIQRTEQGDSAMYLCASSYDSRRGDTGELFFGEGSRLTVL.

CDR3 bases: TGTGCCAGCAGTTATCTGGAAAGCGGCTACACCTTC. This sequence encodes CASSYLESGYTF. The chain couples TRBV6-6 to TRBJ1-2; D is ambiguous. The CDR3 consists of 12 residues. CDR1 and CDR2 from the germline V gene are MNHNY and SVGAGI (reference sequence). The V end lost 3 bases, the J end lost 8 bases, and 10 bases lay between the germline ends.

The V call is TRBV19, the J call TRBJ2-7, with TRBD1 identical over 10 bases. This CDR3 comprises 15 residues. With 4 bases clipped from V and 4 bases from J, the junction kept 7 bases outside the gene matches. Germline values: CDR1 LNHDA, CDR2 SQIVND (reference sequence). The CDR3 DNA reads as TGTGCCAGTAGTACTCCCGGGACAGGGGATTACGAGCAGTACTTC. Amino acids: CASSTPGTGDYEQYF. Filled out from reference TRBV19 and TRBJ2-7, the complete variable domain reads DGGITQSPKYLFRKEGQNVTLSCEQNLNHDAMYWYRQDPGQGLRLIYYSQIVNDFQKGDIAEGYSVSREKKESFPLTVTSAQKNPTAFYLCASSTPGTGDYEQYFGPGTRLTVT.

This chain uses TRBV11-2 with TRBJ1-3; D is ambiguous. The V gene's germline CDR1 is SGHAT and CDR2 FQNNGV. The CDR3 contains 15 residues. V was clipped by 2 bases and J by 0 bases, with 8 bases between them. CDR3 region: CASSLTADSGNTIYF. The DNA of the CDR3 is TGTGCCAGCAGCTTAACGGCTGACTCTGGAAACACCATATATTTT. The whole variable domain, filled in from reference TRBV11-2 and TRBJ1-3, reads EAGVAQSPRYKIIEKRQSVAFWCNPISGHATLYWYQQILGQGPKLLIQFQNNGVVDDSQLPKDRFSAERLKGVDSTLKIQPAKLEDSAVYLCASSLTADSGNTIYFGEGSWLTVV.

Regarding this clonotype: An end of the junction differs from the germline gene, which may be a read error. The chain joins TRBV12-3 or TRBV12-4 to TRBJ2-2; D is possibly TRBD1 or TRBD2 (6 bases each). The CDR3 extends over 14 amino acids. CDR3 DNA: TGTGCCAGCAGTTTGAGGGGACACGCCGGGGGGCTGTTTTTT. As protein: CASSLRGHAGGLFF.

The chain joins TRBV12-3 or TRBV12-4 to TRBJ1-3; D possibly corresponds to TRBD1 (6 bases). Between the trimmed V and J ends, which lost 0 bases and 0 bases, there was a span of 12 bases. The CDR3 spans 17 residues. The DNA for the CDR3 is TGTGCCAGCAGTTTAGCCGGGACACCTTACTCTGGAAACACCATATATTTT. Translated, it gives CASSLAGTPYSGNTIYF.

The chain carries TRBV6-1 and TRBJ1-6, with 9 nucleotides matching TRBD1. The V gene end was trimmed by 5 bases and the J gene end by 8 bases; junction bases not matched to a gene: 4. The CDR3 totals 14 residues. Per germline, CDR1 MNHNS and CDR2 SASEGT. The CDR3 loop is CASSTRQGDSPLHF. The CDR3 DNA reads TGTGCCAGCAGTACACGACAGGGGGATTCACCCCTCCACTTT.

V usage is TRBV10-2 and J usage is TRBJ2-7; no clear D gene. This CDR3 has 15 amino acids. Germline CDR1 and CDR2: WSHSY and SAAADI. Trimming pared 3 bases from V and 3 bases from J, leaving 15 bases between. CDR3 loop: CASSDVNGESYEQYF. For the CDR3, the DNA is TGCGCCAGCAGTGATGTTAATGGAGAGAGCTACGAGCAGTACTTC.

In this sample, this clonotype turned up a few times. V usage is TRBV20-1 and J usage is TRBJ1-1; D might be TRBD1 (5 bases). The CDR3 is 14 residues long. Trimming stripped 3 bases from V and 5 bases from J, with 16 bases between. The germline CDR1 and CDR2 sequences are DFQATT and SNEGSKA (reference sequence). CDR3 sequence: CSARAAAGNTEAFF. The CDR3 bases are TGCAGTGCTAGGGCTGCGGCAGGGAATACTGAAGCTTTCTTT.

The chain combines TRBV12-3 or TRBV12-4 with TRBJ1-1; 7 bases map to TRBD1. This CDR3 has 15 residues. J was trimmed by 2 bases and V by 7 bases; bases with no gene match: 10. CDR3 loop: CASIPNRGSNTEAFF. The CDR3 DNA is TGTGCCAGCATACCAAACAGGGGAAGTAACACTGAAGCTTTCTTT.

This clonotype was detected ten times or more. The chain links TRBV19 to TRBJ1-1; no clear D gene. This CDR3 is 11 amino acids long. The germline V gene has CDR1 LNHDA and CDR2 SQIVND (reference sequence). V was cut by 4 bases and J by 8 bases, with 8 bases left in between. This chain's CDR3 is CASSRKAEAFF. Written as DNA, the CDR3 is TGTGCCAGTAGTAGAAAGGCCGAAGCTTTCTTT.

The chain recombines TRBV20-1 with TRBJ2-2, with D maybe TRBD1 (5 bases). The germline CDR1 and CDR2 sequences are DFQATT and SNEGSKA (reference sequence). Trimming pared 1 base from V and 4 bases from J, leaving 13 bases between. This CDR3 region has 15 residues. The CDR3 spells CSARGWTRPTGELFF. The CDR3 nucleotides are TGCAGTGCTAGAGGCTGGACAAGGCCCACCGGGGAGCTGTTTTTT.

This clonotype came up a few times. The chain recombines TRBV9 with TRBJ1-6, with D uncertain. There are 13 residues in the CDR3. V was clipped by 4 bases and J by 8 bases, with 10 bases between them. CDR1 and CDR2 (germline): SGDLS, YYNGEE. CDR3 sequence (DNA): TGTGCCAGCAGCCCAAACGCGGATTCACCCCTCCACTTT. This translates into CASSPNADSPLHF.

The chain links TRBV7-2 to TRBJ2-6; D not certain. The length of the CDR3 is 11 residues. The V end lost 0 bases, the J end lost 9 bases, and 0 bases lay between the germline ends. Germline CDR1 SGHTA, CDR2 FQGNSA. The CDR3 protein is CASSLANVLTF. The DNA of the CDR3 is TGTGCCAGCAGCTTAGCCAACGTCCTGACTTTC.

J is TRBJ2-7 and V is TRBV7-2, with 10 bases lining up with TRBD2. The CDR3 runs to 16 residues. V shed 0 bases and J 6 bases; nucleotides not matched to a gene: 8. The germline V gene has CDR1 SGHTA and CDR2 FQGNSA. CDR3 amino acids: CASSLASWSGGVEQYF. Here the CDR3 DNA reads TGTGCCAGCAGCTTAGCCAGCTGGAGCGGGGGGGTCGAGCAGTACTTC.

The rearrangement links TRBV7-8 to TRBJ2-2, with TRBD1 matching over 12 bases. CDR3 length equals 17 residues. After removal of 2 bases from V and 5 bases from J, the junction contained 6 bases not matched to a gene. Per the germline V gene, CDR1 is SGHVS and CDR2 is FQNEAQ. The CDR3 sequence: CASSLTSGQGATGELFF. The CDR3, as DNA: TGTGCCAGCAGCTTAACGTCGGGACAGGGGGCGACCGGGGAGCTGTTTTTT.

The J gene is TRBJ2-5, the V gene TRBV20-1; TRBD1 agrees at 7 bases. The CDR3 spans 14 residues. Germline CDR1 DFQATT, CDR2 SNEGSKA (reference sequence). Trimming took 5 bases from V and 5 from J; bases not matched to a gene: 11. The CDR3 region has the DNA TGCAGTGCTCCGGACAGGTGGGGCGGGGAGACCCAGTACTTC. Translated, it gives CSAPDRWGGETQYF.

The chain carries TRBV28 and TRBJ1-5; D unresolved. The CDR3 contains 15 residues. Germline CDR1 is MDHEN and CDR2 is SYDVKM. V was clipped by 5 bases and J by 1 base, with 12 bases between them. The CDR3 DNA reads TGTGCCAGCAGTACCGACCGCGGGAGCAATCAGCCCCAGCATTTT. Its protein product is CASSTDRGSNQPQHF.

This clonotype was counted a few times. This sequence joins TRBV5-6 and TRBJ2-2; a possible D gene is TRBD1 (6 bases). This CDR3 comprises 16 residues. The germline CDR1 and CDR2 sequences are SGHDT and YYEEEE. V gave up 4 bases and J gave up 3 bases, with 16 bases separating them. The CDR3 bases are TGTGCCAGCAGCCCAGGGGCAGGTCGGTACACCGGGGAGCTGTTTTTT. Encoded protein: CASSPGAGRYTGELFF.